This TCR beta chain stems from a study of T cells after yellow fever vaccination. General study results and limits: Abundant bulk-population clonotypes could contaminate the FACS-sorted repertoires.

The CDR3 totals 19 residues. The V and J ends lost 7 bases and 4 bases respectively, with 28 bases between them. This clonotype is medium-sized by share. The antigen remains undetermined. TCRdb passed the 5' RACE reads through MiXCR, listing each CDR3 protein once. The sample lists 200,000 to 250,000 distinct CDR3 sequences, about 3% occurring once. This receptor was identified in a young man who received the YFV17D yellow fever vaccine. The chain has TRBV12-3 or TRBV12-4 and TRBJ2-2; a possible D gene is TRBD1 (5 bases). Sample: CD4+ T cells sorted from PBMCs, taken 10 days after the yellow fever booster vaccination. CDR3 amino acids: CASKIYRFQGVLFTGELFF. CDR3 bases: TGTGCCAGCAAAATTTACAGGTTTCAAGGGGTGCTATTCACCGGGGAGCTGTTTTTT.